The 3 T cell receptor beta chains in this list originate from one sample, sequenced in a study of CD8 T cells in Susac syndrome. With random hexamers, about 0.5 to 1 ug RNA was reverse transcribed. TCRdb fed the immunoSEQ multiplex PCR reads into MiXCR, producing one record per CDR3 protein. The table has about 120,000 distinct CDR3 sequences, over 90% seen once. Source material: CD8+ T cells from PBMCs. The receptors were gathered from a human donor with Susac syndrome.

The V gene is TRBV4-2, the J gene TRBJ2-3; tentatively, D is TRBD2 (6 bases). V shed 4 bases and J shed 8 bases, with 22 bases lying between them. This CDR3 comprises 16 residues. The germline V gene encodes CDR1 LGHNA and CDR2 YNFKEQ. The CDR3 DNA follows: TGTGCCAGCAGCCTTCGACTAGTACCTCCCCCCGGTACGCAGTATTTT. Residues: CASSLRLVPPPGTQYF.

The chain has TRBV4-3 and TRBJ2-4, with D possibly being TRBD2 (6 bases). V was trimmed by 1 base and J by 0 bases, leaving 22 bases between them. This CDR3 has 20 residues. CDR1 and CDR2 (germline): LGHNA, YSLEER. The CDR3 DNA follows: TGCGCCAGCAGCCAAGGAAGTGGGACCCCCTCGGAGGGAGCCAAAAACATTCAGTACTTC. It translates to CASSQGSGTPSEGAKNIQYF.

In its sample, this clonotype was seen once. Here the CDR3 DNA reads TGCAGTGCTAGGGGGACAGTCGAGAGACCCTACGAGCAGTACTTC. It encodes CSARGTVERPYEQYF. The gene calls are TRBV20-1 and TRBJ2-7; 7 bases fit TRBD1. In germline, CDR1 is DFQATT, CDR2 SNEGSKA (reference sequence). The CDR3 loop spans 15 amino acids. Unmatched junction bases numbered 10, after V lost 3 bases and J lost 2 bases.